This T cell receptor (beta chain) is from a study of blood T cell repertoires in COVID-19. Seattle cases were enrolled at active infection and followed longitudinally. This CDR3 is built from 16 residues. The V gene lost 0 bases and the J gene lost 6 bases, with 15 bases spanning the gap. CDR1 LGHDT and CDR2 YNNKEL come from the germline V gene (reference sequence). Clones were read by immunoSEQ multiplex PCR, and TCRdb kept only the in-frame ones, dropping some. This sample has about 310,000 clones, with 90% found just once. J is TRBJ1-5 and V is TRBV3-1 (or the pseudogene TRBV3-2); maybe TRBD1 (5 bases). The clonotype comes from a woman between 40 and 55 years old with COVID-19, enrolled during active disease. The sequencing sample was made of peripheral blood. The CDR3 protein is CASSQDLAGLGQPQHF. CDR3 nucleotide sequence: TGTGCCAGCAGCCAAGATTTGGCAGGGCTGGGTCAGCCCCAGCATTTT.